A single TCR beta chain is shown here with its context. Which antigen it targets is not known. It has no much larger one-base neighbor in the sample; base qualities were not kept. Participants in the prospective study were aged about 18 to 89 years, lived in about two dozen United States geographic areas, and enrolled through a virtual design. To assign participants to cohorts, the prospective study relied on clinical history that participants themselves reported in a screening survey and a study questionnaire. In the prospective study, whole blood, serum and a nasopharyngeal or oropharyngeal swab were collected from each participant by mobile phlebotomists. Participants in the prospective study had the option to provide additional blood draws and questionnaires over an approximately two-month period. Before DNA extraction, blood samples from the prospective study were shipped at room temperature or frozen.

The sample belongs to a study of blood T cell repertoires in COVID-19 (dated by TCRdb to the early 2020s). With respect to the entire study: Collaborator samples came from the United States, Italy and Spain and covered acute and convalescent phases of COVID-19. A freely available public database, intended as a resource for researchers studying the immune response to SARS-CoV-2, is where the repertoires were released. The samples were drawn from the first 160 participants of the ongoing ImmuneRACE study and from 1,254 subjects provided by 6 global collaborators. HLA class I and class II types, where available, came from metadata supplied by the sample provider rather than from assay-based typing. Sample metadata almost always included a de-identified subject ID, COVID-19 status, age in years and sex. Deeply sampled blood TCRbeta repertoires from subjects exposed to, actively infected with, or recovered from COVID-19 were included in the dataset. The material from the prospective study consisted of cDNA or gDNA derived from T cells, B-cell-depleted T cells, or PBMCs. Points the paper makes about the study in general: The amount of clinical and demographic metadata varied by source and participant and was provided uncurated.

The CDR3 goes from the cysteine to the phenylalanine over 14 residues. Only the CDR3 DNA stays, 42 bases, in frame from base 1. In the germline V gene, CDR1 corresponds to MGHRA and CDR2 to YSYEKL. V is cut by 4 bases and J by 2 bases, and the space between the germline ends is 12 bases. The immunoSEQ Assay, a bias-controlled multiplex PCR, was used to amplify TCRbeta CDR3 regions from genomic DNA. The original pipeline was this. The number of nucleated cells in each sample was estimated from the amplification of reference gene primers within the assay. Sequence reads were collapsed and filtered to measure the absolute abundance of every unique TCRbeta CDR3 rearrangement. For each sample, productive Simpson clonality was calculated as the square root of Simpson's diversity index across productive rearrangements. TCRdb stores this immuneACCESS table with in-frame sequences only. Part of the clones is absent; in the studies checked, under half of the shortfall reflects unresolved V genes, and no reason is known for the rest. V, J and clone size derive from that table, while D and trimming were established from the DNA sequence. For this sample there are under 300,000 clones; about 87% appear just once. The top ten clones comprise approximately 2.3% of the sample.

The clonotype was recovered from a woman aged 40 to 50 with acute COVID-19. The chain is made from TRBV4-1 and TRBJ2-7, with TRBD2 tentatively as D gene (6 bases match). Sequenced material: PBMCs or T cells enriched from blood (not recorded which). The nucleotide sequence reads TGCGCCAGCAGCCTGGGAGGCAGCACCTACGAGCAGTACTTC. Its protein reads: CASSLGGSTYEQYF.